A few counts support the clone carrying this T cell receptor beta chain. V lost 5 bases to trimming and J lost 4 bases; unmatched junction nucleotides: 6. The CDR3 consists of 14 residues. Per germline, CDR1 SGHVS and CDR2 FQNEAQ. This sample stems from a study of blood T cell repertoires in COVID-19. Here immunoSEQ multiplex PCR was the method, and the copy in TCRdb shows in-frame clones only, minus some. The data hold fewer than 350,000 clones, with approximately 86% observed a single time. The rearrangement links TRBV7-8 to TRBJ1-1, with 8 positions matching TRBD1. The TCR originated in a woman aged 40-49 years with acute COVID-19. Material for sequencing was PBMCs or T cells enriched from blood (not recorded which). CDR3 in amino acids: CASSITGGRTEAFF. DNA of the CDR3: TGTGCCAGCAGCATCACAGGGGGTCGCACTGAAGCTTTCTTT.